This TCR beta chain was recovered during a study of monozygotic twins with cystic fibrosis. TCRdb's table, derived via immunoSEQ multiplex PCR, lists solely in-frame clones and lacks some. The sample yields some 32,000 clones, just over 95% seen once. CDR1 and CDR2 (germline): MNHEY, SVGAGI. The CDR3 has 14 residues. V lost 2 bases to trimming and J lost 5 bases, with 9 bases between them. Sequenced input: blood. The chain combines TRBV6-5 with TRBJ2-2; D gene uncertain. This clonotype was obtained from a girl under 10 years old with cystic fibrosis. In DNA, the CDR3 is TGTGCCAGCAGTTACGGAAGGGAAACCGGGGAGCTGTTTTTT. It yields the protein CASSYGRETGELFF.